The T cell receptor (beta chain) described here comes from a study of T cell responses to AZD1222 COVID-19 vaccine. Study-wide points: The reported proportion of spike-specific TCRs targeting unmutated variant regions was nearly half.

The CDR3 is made up of 18 amino acids. CDR1 and CDR2 (germline): ENHRY, SYGVKD. With 2 bases clipped from V and 4 bases from J, the junction kept 11 bases outside the gene matches. Libraries were prepared by immunoSEQ multiplex PCR; TCRdb keeps only in-frame clonotypes and omits some of them. The table includes roughly 70,000 clones, about 85% detected once. Comment on this clone: No antigen is known for it.

The material was peripheral blood, obtained on day 0 of AZD1222 vaccination. The chain joins TRBV10-3 to TRBJ2-7, with 13 bases that match TRBD2. The clonotype comes from an adult in good health. The CDR3 reads CAISEPPGLAGVKYEQYF. CDR3 DNA sequence: TGTGCCATCAGTGAGCCGCCAGGACTAGCGGGAGTGAAGTACGAGCAGTACTTC.